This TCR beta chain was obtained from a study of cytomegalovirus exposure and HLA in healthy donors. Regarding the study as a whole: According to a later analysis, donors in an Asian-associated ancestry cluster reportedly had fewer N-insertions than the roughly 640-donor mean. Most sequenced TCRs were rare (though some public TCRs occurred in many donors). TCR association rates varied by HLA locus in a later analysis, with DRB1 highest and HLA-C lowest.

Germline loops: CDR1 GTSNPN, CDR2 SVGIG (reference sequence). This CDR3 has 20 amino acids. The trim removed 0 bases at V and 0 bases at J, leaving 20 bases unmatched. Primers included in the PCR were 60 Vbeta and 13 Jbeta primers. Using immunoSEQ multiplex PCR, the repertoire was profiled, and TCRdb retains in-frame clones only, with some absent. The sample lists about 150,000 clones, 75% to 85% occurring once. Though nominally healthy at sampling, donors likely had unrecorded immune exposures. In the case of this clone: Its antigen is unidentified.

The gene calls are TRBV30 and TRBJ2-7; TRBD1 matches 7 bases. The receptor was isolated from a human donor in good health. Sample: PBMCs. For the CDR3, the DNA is TGTGCCTGGAGTGTGTATGAAATGGTGTCAGGGGGTTACAGCTCCTACGAGCAGTACTTC. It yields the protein CAWSVYEMVSGGYSSYEQYF.